This section outlines one T cell receptor beta chain sequence together with its context. In the original workflow: Reference gene primer amplification gave estimated nucleated cell counts. Only in-frame clones appear in the TCRdb table, and some are missing; sequencing was by immunoSEQ multiplex PCR. The V and J calls and the clone size are those of that table, but D and trimming were determined from the DNA. The sample consists of roughly 260,000 clones, around 87% of them appearing once. This record belongs to a study of blood T cell repertoires in COVID-19. Overall study: COVID-19 samples, acute and convalescent, were from the United States, Italy and Spain. PBMCs, B-cell-depleted T cells, or T cells were the source of the cDNA or gDNA that made up the material.

This CDR3 has 16 amino acids. Germline V lookup: CDR1 MNHNS, CDR2 SASEGT. The germline V and J ends were trimmed by 3 bases and 4 bases, with 19 bases remaining between them. The clonotype comes from a woman between 50 and 59 years old who had recovered from COVID-19. The sample consisted of peripheral blood. This rearrangement joins TRBV6-1 to TRBJ2-7; D is perhaps TRBD1 (5 bases). The CDR3: CASSDGAGPIPYEQYF. The DNA of the CDR3 is TGTGCCAGCAGTGATGGGGCAGGGCCGATCCCGTACGAGCAGTACTTC.